A selection of T cell receptor beta chains follows, all from one sample in a study of blood T cell repertoires in COVID-19. TCRdb keeps only in-frame clones here, not all; method: immunoSEQ multiplex PCR. The table lists roughly 88,000 clones, 90% to 95% of them singletons. Sequencing input: peripheral blood. These TCRs come from a woman in her fifties or sixties in a cohort sampled during active COVID-19. Both conserved end residues are part of each CDR3. Each record gives: V gene, J gene, clone size, CDR3 length, D gene, CDR3 protein, CDR3 DNA. The D gene is left open where the match is weak. Expanded clones are given a class, and other clones once, few, many or no size at all.

>TRBV3-1/TRBV3-2|TRBJ2-7|-|16|TRBD2
CASSRGLALSSYEQYF
TGTGCCAGCAGCCGGGGACTAGCGTTGAGCTCCTACGAGCAGTACTTC
>TRBV11-2|TRBJ1-4|-|15|TRBD1
CASSFSQGGSEKLFF
TGTGCCAGCAGCTTCAGCCAGGGGGGATCGGAAAAACTGTTTTTT
>TRBV6-5|TRBJ2-5|-|14|TRBD2
CASRGLAGQETQYF
TGTGCCAGCAGGGGACTAGCGGGACAAGAGACCCAGTACTTC
>TRBV10-2|TRBJ2-4|-|13|-
CASSDPAKNIQYF
TGCGCCAGCAGTGACCCTGCCAAAAACATTCAGTACTTC
>TRBV7-9|TRBJ1-4|-|17|-
CASSLDSTPGSYEKLFF
TGTGCCAGCAGCTTAGATTCAACTCCAGGCTCCTATGAAAAACTGTTTTTT
>TRBV2|TRBJ2-2|once|13|-
CASSDIRGGELFF
TGTGCCAGCAGTGATATACGGGGCGGGGAGCTGTTTTTT
>TRBV6-5|TRBJ1-1|-|15|-
CASSYGGGGNTEAFF
TGTGCCAGCAGTTATGGGGGGGGAGGGAACACTGAAGCTTTCTTT
>TRBV4-1|TRBJ1-2|once|15|-
CASSQVEGGDYGYTF
TGCGCCAGCAGCCAAGTGGAGGGGGGGGACTATGGCTACACCTTC
>TRBV9|TRBJ1-6|-|17|TRBD1
CASSALRQGATRGALHF
TGTGCCAGCAGCGCATTACGACAGGGGGCGACCCGGGGGGCCCTCCACTTT
>TRBV7-3|TRBJ2-2|-|16|TRBD2
CASSLLAGGPGGELFF
TGTGCCAGCAGCTTGCTAGCGGGAGGGCCTGGCGGGGAGCTGTTTTTT
>TRBV30|TRBJ1-3|once|14|TRBD1
CAWSPGQGVPTIYF
TGTGCCTGGAGTCCGGGACAGGGGGTCCCCACCATATATTTT
>TRBV18|TRBJ1-2|-|15|-
CASSPPDSPGYGYTF
TGTGCCAGCTCACCCCCGGACAGTCCGGGCTATGGCTACACCTTC
>TRBV11-2|TRBJ2-1|-|15|TRBD1
CASSSSRDRGNEQFF
TGTGCCAGCAGCTCATCTAGGGACAGGGGAAATGAGCAGTTCTTC
>TRBV29-1|TRBJ2-3|once|14|TRBD1
CSVGMGQTTDTQYF
TGCAGCGTTGGGATGGGACAGACTACAGATACGCAGTATTTT
>TRBV5-4|TRBJ2-7|once|14|-
CASSFPGASDEQYF
TGTGCCAGCAGCTTTCCGGGAGCCTCGGACGAGCAGTACTTC
>TRBV3-1/TRBV3-2|TRBJ2-1|-|20|TRBD2
CASSQDWSSGTSSSYNEQFF
TGTGCCAGCAGCCAAGATTGGTCTAGCGGGACCTCCAGCTCCTACAATGAGCAGTTCTTC
>TRBV10-3|TRBJ2-5|-|15|-
CAIRLGLRSRETQYF
TGTGCCATCCGCCTGGGGCTTCGAAGCCGAGAGACCCAGTACTTC
>TRBV5-6|TRBJ2-7|-|14|-
CASSLKGISYEQYF
TGTGCCAGCAGCTTAAAGGGGATTAGCTACGAGCAGTACTTC
>TRBV19|TRBJ2-2|-|13|TRBD2
CASSIWVSGPLFF
TGTGCCAGTAGTATTTGGGTTAGCGGGCCGCTGTTTTTT
>TRBV12-3/TRBV12-4|TRBJ1-1|-|13|-
CASSSAGTTEAFF
TGTGCCAGCAGTTCCGCCGGTACCACTGAAGCTTTCTTT
>TRBV3-1/TRBV3-2|TRBJ2-7|-|15|-
CASSQGGVLKYEQYF
TGTGCCAGCAGCCAAGGGGGGGTCCTGAAATACGAGCAGTACTTC
>TRBV6-6|TRBJ2-2|-|19|TRBD2
CASSRKGGLAVANTGELFF
TGTGCCAGCAGTCGAAAGGGGGGACTAGCGGTAGCGAACACCGGGGAGCTGTTTTTT
>TRBV7-9|TRBJ2-7|once|16|TRBD1
CASSFAPGQGSYEQYF
TGTGCCAGCAGCTTTGCTCCGGGACAGGGCTCCTACGAGCAGTACTTC
>TRBV29-1|TRBJ2-3|-|15|TRBD2
CSVGRAGEAADTQYF
TGCAGCGTGGGGAGGGCGGGAGAGGCTGCAGATACGCAGTATTTT
>TRBV6-4|TRBJ2-3|few|13|-
CASSDMEGNTQYF
TGTGCCAGCAGTGACATGGAGGGAAATACGCAGTATTTT
>TRBV27|TRBJ2-1|-|17|TRBD2
CASSLRAGGSPYNEQFF
TGTGCCAGCAGTTTAAGGGCGGGAGGGTCCCCCTACAATGAGCAGTTCTTC
>TRBV7-3|TRBJ2-7|-|15|-
CASSPDGAGSYEQYF
TGTGCCAGCAGCCCCGATGGTGCGGGTTCCTACGAGCAGTACTTC
>TRBV15|TRBJ2-5|-|12|-
CATSRSQETQYF
TGTGCCACCAGCAGATCTCAAGAGACCCAGTACTTC
>TRBV27|TRBJ2-3|-|13|-
CASSERPDYTQYF
TGTGCCAGCAGCGAACGACCTGACTATACGCAGTATTTT
>TRBV6-5|TRBJ1-4|-|15|-
CASSHPVGGNEKLFF
TGTGCCAGCAGTCACCCGGTGGGGGGAAATGAAAAACTGTTTTTT
>TRBV7-9|TRBJ2-1|-|12|-
CASSLGVYEQFF
TGTGCCAGCAGCTTGGGCGTCTATGAGCAGTTCTTC
>TRBV19|TRBJ2-6|-|15|-
CASSPLSSGANVLTF
TGTGCCAGTAGCCCCCTAAGCTCTGGGGCCAACGTCCTGACTTTC
>TRBV7-9|TRBJ2-3|-|14|-
CASSLTLSADTQYF
TGTGCCAGCAGCCTCACCCTCAGCGCAGATACGCAGTATTTT
>TRBV4-1|TRBJ1-3|-|18|-
CASSQTFVRGRRGNTIYF
TGCGCCAGCAGCCAAACCTTTGTTCGGGGGAGGAGGGGAAACACCATATATTTT
>TRBV3-1/TRBV3-2|TRBJ1-1|once|14|-
CASSPQHQNTEAFF
TGTGCCAGCAGCCCACAACACCAAAACACTGAAGCTTTCTTT
>TRBV5-1|TRBJ2-3|-|15|-
CASSQMTDSTDTQYF
TGCGCCAGCAGCCAAATGACAGATAGCACAGATACGCAGTATTTT
>TRBV11-3|TRBJ2-6|once|17|TRBD1
CASSLTGGDTGANVLTF
TGTGCCAGCAGCTTAACAGGGGGCGATACTGGGGCCAACGTCCTGACTTTC
>TRBV4-1|TRBJ2-4|-|15|TRBD1
CASSPRGLQDDIQYF
TGCGCCAGCAGCCCCAGGGGGCTTCAGGATGACATTCAGTACTTC
>TRBV19|TRBJ1-2|-|13|TRBD1
CASSIGQGGGYTF
TGTGCCAGTAGTATCGGACAGGGAGGAGGCTACACCTTC
>TRBV11-2|TRBJ1-6|once|15|TRBD1
CASSLVGTVDSPLHF
TGTGCCAGCAGCTTGGTCGGGACAGTCGATTCACCCCTCCACTTT
>TRBV9|TRBJ2-1|few|15|TRBD2
CASSAGLAPYNEQFF
TGTGCCAGCAGCGCCGGACTAGCGCCGTACAATGAGCAGTTCTTC
>TRBV2|TRBJ1-2|-|14|TRBD1
CASNPTGFDYGYTF
TGTGCCAGCAACCCGACAGGGTTTGACTATGGCTACACCTTC
>TRBV4-1|TRBJ2-5|-|15|TRBD1
CASSPYPDRGETQYF
TGCGCCAGCAGCCCCTACCCGGACAGGGGTGAGACCCAGTACTTC
>TRBV6-1|TRBJ2-1|-|16|TRBD2
CASSVQGLAGAHEQFF
TGTGCCAGCAGTGTCCAAGGGCTAGCGGGAGCTCATGAGCAGTTCTTC
>TRBV9|TRBJ1-4|-|16|TRBD1
CASSVAPGQGDEKLFF
TGTGCCAGCAGCGTAGCTCCGGGACAGGGGGATGAAAAACTGTTTTTT
>TRBV13|TRBJ2-1|-|16|-
CASSLVLGEPGDEQFF
TGTGCCAGCAGCTTAGTCCTCGGGGAGCCGGGGGATGAGCAGTTCTTC
>TRBV4-2|TRBJ2-7|-|16|TRBD2
CASSQVGGGPYYEQYF
TGTGCCAGCAGCCAAGTCGGGGGAGGGCCGTACTACGAGCAGTACTTC
>TRBV1|TRBJ2-1|-|15|-
CTSSRDGTPDNEQFF
TGCACCAGCAGCCGGGATGGGACTCCCGACAATGAGCAGTTCTTC
>TRBV7-3|TRBJ2-3|-|16|TRBD2
CASSLNAGGPPDTQYF
TGTGCCAGCAGCTTAAATGCGGGAGGGCCGCCAGATACGCAGTATTTT
>TRBV13|TRBJ2-1|once|15|-
CASSFEGRGYNEQFF
TGTGCCAGCAGCTTTGAGGGCCGGGGTTACAATGAGCAGTTCTTC
>TRBV4-1|TRBJ2-5|-|15|-
CASSQDKRSQETQYF
TGCGCCAGCAGCCAAGATAAGAGGAGCCAAGAGACCCAGTACTTC
>TRBV27|TRBJ2-5|-|15|TRBD2
CASSTPGLGQETQYF
TGTGCCAGCAGCACCCCCGGACTAGGCCAAGAGACCCAGTACTTC
>TRBV19|TRBJ2-7|-|14|-
CASAPGGLLNEQYF
TGTGCCAGTGCCCCGGGGGGCCTTCTAAACGAGCAGTACTTC
>TRBV5-1|TRBJ2-7|-|16|TRBD2
CASSSRGFSGDYEQYF
TGCGCCAGCAGCTCTCGGGGGTTTAGCGGGGACTACGAGCAGTACTTC
>TRBV3-1/TRBV3-2|TRBJ2-5|-|14|-
CASSHSGSGETQYF
TGTGCCAGCAGCCATAGTGGTAGCGGAGAGACCCAGTACTTC